This TCR beta chain was identified during a study of shared clonotypes between healthy human individuals (dated by TCRdb to about 2020). About the study as a whole: Two women and a few men aged 18 to 49 years were included in the cohort. For each donor, CD4 naive and CD4 memory were each run on three plates, CD8 naive on two plates, and CD8 memory on one plate. To estimate repertoire size and how much clonotype sharing occurs between individuals, the study deeply sequenced the blood TCR repertoires of roughly 5 healthy adults. To increase sequencing depth and limit assay-specific biases, different laboratories used diverse techniques to prepare libraries and sequence TCR repertoires. Each donor's leukapheresis produced roughly between roughly 0.85 and 9.5 billion PBMCs. General study outcomes and caveats: Naive subsets generally had larger estimated clonotype richness than memory subsets. Across a handful of donors, 5% to 6% of naive CD4, roughly 3.4% of naive CD8, under 2.5% of memory CD4, and 0.4% of memory CD8 clonotypes were shared. Only blood was sampled, and tissue TCR repertoires likely differ from those in blood. Higher generation probabilities were observed for clonotypes shared by all four sorted-subset donors than for non-shared clonotypes. Rarefaction of sorted-subset datasets indicated incomplete sequencing despite the large sequencing depth. Because the study included only a small number of donors, the genetic and exposure-history diversity represented was limited. Based on pairwise subsampling, the degree of clonotype sharing among donors was expected to be affected by sequencing depth.

The CDR1 and CDR2 encoded by the germline V gene (reference sequence) are MNHNY and SVGAGI. The CDR3 measures 14 amino acids from cysteine to phenylalanine. Only CDR3 DNA remains: 42 bases, in frame from the first base. Turning to this clone: Its antigen is unknown. Per-base quality was not reported, and no clone a single base away is much larger than it.

The donors were healthy, HIV-negative adults with no recently reported acute infections or vaccinations. All donors were Caucasian adults living in Nashville, Tennessee, USA. Magnetic negative selection was used to enrich CD4+ T cells, after which naive cells were positively selected on CD45RA and the negative fraction became the memory subset. Blood was obtained by leukapheresis, after which PBMCs were separated by Ficoll-Histopaque density gradient centrifugation and cryopreserved in liquid nitrogen vapor phase. Analytical flow cytometry was used to check the purity and quantity of each magnetically sorted T cell population. Genomic DNA was isolated from every sorted fraction and measured by UV absorbance on a Nanodrop 2000c. Using the deep immunoSEQ assay, TCR CDR3 regions were amplified from genomic DNA by multiplex PCR. For each cell subset, the extracted genomic DNA was distributed evenly across all wells of several immunoSEQ 96-well plates, and each plate served as one replicate. For sorted subsets, each replicate PCR was loaded with 200 ng genomic DNA, equivalent to 30,000 or so T cell genomes. Purified libraries were quantified with a Qubit 3.0 fluorometer, sized on a Bioanalyzer 2100, and re-quantified with the KAPA Library Quantification kit. A separate single-read 150-cycle Illumina NextSeq 550 flow cell was used to sequence each immunoSEQ 96-well plate. In the source study's methods: Because the immunoSEQ output included only junctional sequences and no quality scores, the filtering could not be the same as the filtering used for full-length reads. Sequences were annotated with PyIR, a Python wrapper for IgBLAST v1.9, and V/J genes and CDR3 were assigned using IMGT germline references. Reads were removed for weak V/J assignments (E-value above 1e-6), missing CDR3, stop codons, out-of-frame junctions, or ambiguous translated residues. A V3J clonotype was defined by an identical inferred V gene, J gene, and CDR3 amino acid sequence. The percentage overlap between two repertoires was calculated by dividing the number of shared unique clonotypes by the size of the smaller repertoire. Richness of each repertoire was evaluated using RTK rarefaction, the Chao1 estimator, and Recon v2.1 estimates of unobserved clonotypes. For all TCRbeta clonotypes obtained by the gDNA method from a few donors, generation probabilities were computed with OLGA. TCRdb obtained this table from immuneACCESS and retained in-frame rearrangements with V and J assigned. These tables miss some clones; where compared with another copy, unresolved V genes account for less than half of the shortfall, and the remainder is unexplained. The D gene and trimming were derived from the DNA, and the V and J assignments and clone size from that table. This sample gives a few million clones in total; 90% to 95% of them show up just once. Roughly 0.15% of the sample comes from the top ten.

The chain uses TRBV6-6 and TRBJ2-5; the D region is possibly TRBD1 or TRBD2, each matching across 6 bases. Gene TRBJ2-7 matches the end of the DNA better, so the J call may be wrong. The receptor comes from a man younger than 30 in good health. The sample comprised naive CD4+ T cells sorted from blood. The meaning of the sample's cell subset or site label: CD45RA+ positively selected. CDR3 protein: CASRAGGSTYEQYF. Read as DNA, the sequence is TGTGCCAGCAGGGCCGGGGGCAGTACCTACGAGCAGTACTTC.